The next 5 T cell receptor beta chains were all read from a single sample in a study of T-cell reconstitution after alpha-beta-depleted transplantation in children. For TCRbeta, the library was prepared with unique molecular identifiers. MiXCR was run by TCRdb on the PCR reads, yielding one entry per CDR3 protein. The sample consists of 750,000 to 950,000 distinct CDR3 sequences, about 15% of them appearing once. The source was PBMCs, mostly from graft donor cells, collected 360 days after TCRalphabeta/CD19-depleted stem cell transplant. Every receptor here comes from a male patient under 18 who had a stem cell transplant for acute lymphoblastic leukemia, so the T cells may come from the graft donor.

The chain is built from TRBV5-1 and TRBJ2-3, with D tentatively TRBD2 (6 bases). This CDR3 has 20 amino acids. The V end lost 0 bases, the J end lost 0 bases, and 23 bases lay between the germline ends. Per germline, CDR1 SGHRS and CDR2 YFSETQ. As DNA, the CDR3 is TGCGCCAGCAGCTTGGAGGAGGGGTCGGGGCTAGTCAGAAGCACAGATACGCAGTATTTT. It is translated as CASSLEEGSGLVRSTDTQYF.

This clonotype has a handful of counts. The J gene is TRBJ2-6, the V gene TRBV7-3; a weak D match, TRBD1 (5 bases). The CDR3 totals 14 residues. Germline CDR1 SGHTA, CDR2 FQGTGA. Trimming left V 4 bases short and J 3 bases short, with 7 bases between. The CDR3 here is CASSYTGGANVLTF. DNA for the CDR3: TGTGCCAGCAGCTACACAGGTGGGGCCAACGTCCTGACTTTC.

The V gene is TRBV6-2 or TRBV6-3, the J gene TRBJ2-7; 7 bases agree with TRBD2. CDR1 is MNHEY and CDR2 is SVGEGT in the germline V gene. The CDR3 is 15 amino acids. The junction had 12 bases not matched to a gene; V was cut back by 5 bases and J by 5 bases. The CDR3 bases are TGTGCCAGCAGTCCCCGACTTCGGGGGGTCAACGAGCAGTACTTC. Translating gives CASSPRLRGVNEQYF.

This clonotype has a handful of counts. The chain employs TRBV18 and TRBJ2-2; no clear D gene. The CDR3 has 14 amino acids. The V end was cut by 0 bases, the J end by 6 bases, with 8 bases between. Germline V gives CDR1 KGHSH, CDR2 LQKENI. The CDR3 sequence is CASSPPRQPGELFF. For the CDR3, the DNA is TGTGCCAGCTCACCACCCCGGCAACCCGGGGAGCTGTTTTTT.

The chain is built from TRBV7-3 and TRBJ2-1; D call uncertain. Trimming left V 3 bases short and J 5 bases short, with 14 bases between. CDR1 SGHTA and CDR2 FQGTGA come from the germline V gene. The CDR3 has 15 residues. The CDR3 reads CASSFTRAPNNEQFF. The CDR3 nucleotides read TGTGCCAGCAGCTTTACGCGAGCGCCTAACAATGAGCAGTTCTTC.